This T cell receptor beta chain originates from a study of identical twins' blood T cells. Regarding the study as a whole: Abundant TCRbeta CDR3s overlapped more between twins than with unrelated donors.

As processed by the authors: Each library had roughly 2.2 to 4 million CDR3 reads and about 100,000 to nearly 500,000 clonotypes. Using its own MiXCR run on the 5' RACE reads, TCRdb lists one record per CDR3 protein. The V and J calls and clone size come from TCRdb's table, not from the authors' own analysis. The sample lists 350,000 to 400,000 distinct CDR3 sequences, roughly 27% occurring once. The donors were healthy female monozygous twins, three pairs in total. Reared together, all three twin pairs probably met the same infectious agents and vaccines. With respect to this clonotype: Its specificity is not known.

Between the trimmed V and J ends, which lost 3 bases and 2 bases, there was a span of 13 bases. The CDR3 contains 15 residues. Germline CDR1 LGHNA, CDR2 YSLEER. The sample consisted of PBMCs. The chain employs TRBV4-3 and TRBJ1-2; D is perhaps TRBD1 (5 bases). This clonotype was sampled from a woman between 18 and 49 years old in good health. CDR3 sequence reads: CASSQWGTGNYGYTF. In DNA form, the CDR3 reads TGCGCCAGCAGCCAGTGGGGCACCGGAAACTATGGCTACACCTTC.